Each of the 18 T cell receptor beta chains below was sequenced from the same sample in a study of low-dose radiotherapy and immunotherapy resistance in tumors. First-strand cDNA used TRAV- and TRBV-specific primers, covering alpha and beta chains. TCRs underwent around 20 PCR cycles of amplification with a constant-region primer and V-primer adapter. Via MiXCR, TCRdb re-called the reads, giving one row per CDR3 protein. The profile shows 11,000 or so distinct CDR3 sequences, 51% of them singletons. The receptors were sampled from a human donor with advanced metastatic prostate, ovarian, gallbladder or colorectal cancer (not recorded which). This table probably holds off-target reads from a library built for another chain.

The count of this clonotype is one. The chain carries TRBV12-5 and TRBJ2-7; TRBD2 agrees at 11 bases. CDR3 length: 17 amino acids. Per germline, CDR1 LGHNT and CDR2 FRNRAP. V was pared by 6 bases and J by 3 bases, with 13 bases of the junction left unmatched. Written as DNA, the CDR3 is TGTGCTAGTGGAAACCACGCCGGGACTAGCGGCAACTACGAGCAGTACTTC. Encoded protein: CASGNHAGTSGNYEQYF.

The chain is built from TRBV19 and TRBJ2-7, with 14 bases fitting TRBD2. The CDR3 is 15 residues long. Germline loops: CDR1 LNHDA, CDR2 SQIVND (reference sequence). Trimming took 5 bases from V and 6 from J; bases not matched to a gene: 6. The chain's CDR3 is CASSPGLAGAGEQYF. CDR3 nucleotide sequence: TGTGCCAGTAGTCCGGGACTAGCGGGGGCTGGCGAGCAGTACTTC.

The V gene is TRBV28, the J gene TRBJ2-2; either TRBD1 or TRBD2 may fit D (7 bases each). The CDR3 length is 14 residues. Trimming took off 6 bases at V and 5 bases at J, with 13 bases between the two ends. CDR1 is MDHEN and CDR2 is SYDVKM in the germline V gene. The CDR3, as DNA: TGTGCCAGCAGGCCCAGGGGGGGGACCGGGGAGCTGTTTTTT. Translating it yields CASRPRGGTGELFF.

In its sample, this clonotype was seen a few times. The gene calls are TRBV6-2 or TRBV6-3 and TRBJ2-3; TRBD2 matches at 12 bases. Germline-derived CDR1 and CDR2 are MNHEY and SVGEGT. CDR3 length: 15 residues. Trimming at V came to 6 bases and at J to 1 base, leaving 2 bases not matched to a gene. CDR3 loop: CASRRLAGGTDTQYF. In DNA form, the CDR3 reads TGTGCCAGCAGAAGACTAGCGGGGGGCACAGATACGCAGTATTTT.

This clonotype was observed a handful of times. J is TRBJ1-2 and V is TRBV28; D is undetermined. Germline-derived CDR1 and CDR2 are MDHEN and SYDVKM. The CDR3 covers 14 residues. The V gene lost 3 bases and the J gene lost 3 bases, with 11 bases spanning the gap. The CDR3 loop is CASSLAGGYYGYTF. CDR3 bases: TGTGCCAGCAGTTTGGCTGGCGGTTACTATGGCTACACCTTC.

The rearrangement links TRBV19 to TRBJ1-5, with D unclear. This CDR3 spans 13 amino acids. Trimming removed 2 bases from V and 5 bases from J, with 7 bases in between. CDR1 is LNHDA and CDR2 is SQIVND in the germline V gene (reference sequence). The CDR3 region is CASSIRWDQPQHF. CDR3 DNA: TGTGCCAGTAGTATACGTTGGGATCAGCCCCAGCATTTT.

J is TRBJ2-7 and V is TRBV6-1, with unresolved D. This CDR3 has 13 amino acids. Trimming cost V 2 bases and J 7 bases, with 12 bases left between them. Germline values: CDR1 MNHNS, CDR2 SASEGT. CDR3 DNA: TGTGCCAGCAGTGAATCCCTAATAGGGGAGCAGTACTTC. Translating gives CASSESLIGEQYF.

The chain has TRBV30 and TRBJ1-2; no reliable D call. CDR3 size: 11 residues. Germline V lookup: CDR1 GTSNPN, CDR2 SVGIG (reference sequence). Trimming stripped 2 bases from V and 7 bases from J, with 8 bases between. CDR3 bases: TGTGCCTGGAGTCCCGGCCGTGGCTACACCTTC. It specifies CAWSPGRGYTF.

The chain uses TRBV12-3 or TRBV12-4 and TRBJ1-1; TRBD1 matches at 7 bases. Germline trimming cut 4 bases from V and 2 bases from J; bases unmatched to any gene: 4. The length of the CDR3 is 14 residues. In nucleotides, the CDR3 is TGTGCCAGCAGTTCCAACAGGGGTAACACTGAAGCTTTCTTT. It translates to CASSSNRGNTEAFF.

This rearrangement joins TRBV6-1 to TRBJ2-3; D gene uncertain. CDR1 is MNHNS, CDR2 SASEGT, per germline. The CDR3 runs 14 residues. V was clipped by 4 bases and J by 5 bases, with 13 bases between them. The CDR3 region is CASSGKGLGDTQYF. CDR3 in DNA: TGTGCCAGCAGTGGTAAAGGGCTTGGAGATACGCAGTATTTT.

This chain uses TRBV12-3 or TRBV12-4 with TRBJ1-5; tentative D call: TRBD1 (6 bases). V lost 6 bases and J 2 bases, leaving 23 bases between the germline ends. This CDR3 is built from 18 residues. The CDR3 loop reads CASSSAGTPRGGNQPQHF. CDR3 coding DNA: TGTGCCAGCAGCTCAGCCGGGACTCCCAGGGGCGGCAATCAGCCCCAGCATTTT.

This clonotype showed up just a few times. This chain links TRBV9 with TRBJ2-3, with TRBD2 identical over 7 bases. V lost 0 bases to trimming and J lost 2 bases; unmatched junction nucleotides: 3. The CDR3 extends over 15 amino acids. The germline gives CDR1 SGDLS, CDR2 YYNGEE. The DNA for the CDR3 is TGTGCCAGCAGCGTAGTGGGGGGGAACACAGATACGCAGTATTTT. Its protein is CASSVVGGNTDTQYF.

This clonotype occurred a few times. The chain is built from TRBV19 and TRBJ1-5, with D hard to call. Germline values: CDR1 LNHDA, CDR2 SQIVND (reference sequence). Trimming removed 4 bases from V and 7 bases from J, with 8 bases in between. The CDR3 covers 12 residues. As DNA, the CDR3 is TGTGCCAGTAGTAACTGGAAGCAGCCCCAGCATTTT. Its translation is CASSNWKQPQHF.

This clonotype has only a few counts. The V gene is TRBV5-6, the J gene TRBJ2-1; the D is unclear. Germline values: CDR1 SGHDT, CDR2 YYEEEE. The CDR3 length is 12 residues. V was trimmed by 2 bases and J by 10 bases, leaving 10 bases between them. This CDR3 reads CASSLKGREQFF. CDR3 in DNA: TGTGCCAGCAGCTTAAAGGGCAGAGAGCAGTTCTTC. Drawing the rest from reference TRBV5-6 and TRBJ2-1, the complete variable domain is DAGVTQSPTHLIKTRGQQVTLRCSPKSGHDTVSWYQQALGQGPQFIFQYYEEEERQRGNFPDRFSGHQFPNYSSELNVNALLLGDSALYLCASSLKGREQFFGPGTRLTVL.

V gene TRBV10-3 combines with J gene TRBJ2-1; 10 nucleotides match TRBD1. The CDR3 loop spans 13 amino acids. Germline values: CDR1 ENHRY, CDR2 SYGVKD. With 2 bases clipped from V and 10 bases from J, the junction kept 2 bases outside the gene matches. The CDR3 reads CAISELDRGEQFF. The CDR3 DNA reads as TGTGCCATCAGTGAGCTGGACAGGGGGGAGCAGTTCTTC.

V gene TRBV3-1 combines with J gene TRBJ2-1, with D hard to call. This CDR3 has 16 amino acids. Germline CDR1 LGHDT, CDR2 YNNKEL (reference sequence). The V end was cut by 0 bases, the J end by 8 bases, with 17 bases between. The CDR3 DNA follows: TGTGCCAGCAGCCAAGACTCGGCGTTTGCTGGGGATGAGCAGTTCTTC. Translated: CASSQDSAFAGDEQFF.

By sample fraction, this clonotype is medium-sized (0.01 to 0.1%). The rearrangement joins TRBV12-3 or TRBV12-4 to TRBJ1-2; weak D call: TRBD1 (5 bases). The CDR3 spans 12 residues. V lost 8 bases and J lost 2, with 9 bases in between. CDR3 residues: CASRDLNYGYTF. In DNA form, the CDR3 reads TGTGCCAGCCGGGACCTAAACTATGGCTACACCTTC.

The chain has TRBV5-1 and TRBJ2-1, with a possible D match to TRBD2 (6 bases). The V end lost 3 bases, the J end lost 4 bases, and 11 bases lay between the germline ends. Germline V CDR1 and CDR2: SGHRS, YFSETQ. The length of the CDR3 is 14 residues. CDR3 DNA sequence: TGCGCCAGCAGCTCGGGGGACTCGTACAATGAGCAGTTCTTC. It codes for CASSSGDSYNEQFF.